The sequence of this TCR beta chain was determined in a study of cytomegalovirus exposure and HLA in healthy donors. This CDR3 spans 15 amino acids. Trimming cost V 2 bases and J 3 bases, with 15 bases left between them. Looked up from germline, CDR1 is SGHDT and CDR2 is YYEEEE. General study findings and limits: Specificity for CMV antigens was confirmed in vitro for a few of the CMV-associated chains. A later analysis found first-cohort TCR clusters tended to co-occur in the 90 to 150 validation repertoires.

Profiled with immunoSEQ multiplex PCR; TCRdb holds only in-frame clones, not every one. This sample carries 110,000 to 150,000 clones, over 90% of them seen once, and the ten largest clones take less than 2%. With respect to this clone: What it binds is not known.

The receptor was derived from a man between 18 and 35 years old in good health and CMV-seropositive. Material for sequencing was PBMCs. The V and J genes are TRBV5-6 and TRBJ2-7; tentative D call: TRBD2 (6 bases). The DNA of the CDR3 is TGTGCCAGCAGCTTAACCGGGACTCTCAGCTACGAGCAGTACTTC. Protein product: CASSLTGTLSYEQYF.